This T cell receptor beta chain was sequenced during a study of blood T cell repertoires in COVID-19. Sequencing used immunoSEQ multiplex PCR; TCRdb keeps in-frame clones, though not all of them. The sample holds about 260,000 clones; approximately 86% are singletons and the top ten take approximately 9.8%. This TCR was sampled from a man aged 35 to 55 who had recovered from COVID-19. The specimen was peripheral blood.

The CDR3 sequence: CASSPSSGGASGETQYF. CDR3 in DNA: TGTGCCAGCAGTCCATCTAGCGGGGGGGCCTCGGGAGAGACCCAGTACTTC. The genes are TRBV6-6 and TRBJ2-5; 12 nucleotides match TRBD2. The junction had 11 bases not matched to a gene; V was cut back by 5 bases and J by 4 bases. The germline V gene encodes CDR1 MNHNY and CDR2 SVGAGI (reference sequence). The CDR3 consists of 17 residues.